The 5 T cell receptor beta chains below were found in one sample sequenced in a study of shared T cell receptors in the human thymus. Produced via immunoSEQ multiplex PCR; TCRdb's table is partial and in-frame only. The repertoire holds some 700,000 clones, with roughly 90% as singletons. These data also featured in a second study, about human thymus T cells.

The material sequenced was thymocytes. The source of these receptors is a boy under three years old with a congenital heart defect.

This sequence joins TRBV7-6 and TRBJ2-2, with 7 bases fitting TRBD1. J lost 4 bases, V lost 1 base, and 3 bases had no gene match. The germline V gene has CDR1 SGHVS and CDR2 FNYEAQ. The CDR3 is made up of 15 amino acids. The CDR3 protein is CASSLVPGGTGELFF. CDR3 nucleotides: TGTGCCAGCAGCTTAGTACCAGGGGGCACCGGGGAGCTGTTTTTT. Full variable domain (rest looked up from reference TRBV7-6 and TRBJ2-2): GAGVSQSPRYKVTKRGQDVALRCDPISGHVSLYWYRQALGQGPEFLTYFNYEAQQDKSGLPNDRFSAERPEGSISTLTIQRTEQRDSAMYRCASSLVPGGTGELFFGEGSRLTVL.

The chain is built from TRBV27 and TRBJ2-1; maybe TRBD2 (5 bases). Between the trimmed V and J ends, which lost 8 bases and 2 bases, there was a span of 28 bases. Germline CDR1 reads MNHEY; CDR2 reads SMNVEV (reference sequence). The CDR3 extends over 19 amino acids. CDR3 DNA: TGTGCCAGCCGATCCCGGGTAGGGAGTCGCAGCGGCACCTACAATGAGCAGTTCTTC. This translates into CASRSRVGSRSGTYNEQFF.

This clone was seen just once. This chain links TRBV7-9 with TRBJ1-2; 7 nucleotides align to TRBD1. CDR1 is SEHNR, CDR2 FQNEAQ, per germline (reference sequence). Trimming at V came to 8 bases and at J to 7 bases, leaving 13 bases not matched to a gene. The CDR3 runs to 14 residues. The CDR3 region is CASDPGGGRGGYTF. The CDR3 region has the DNA TGTGCCAGCGACCCTGGAGGGGGCCGGGGTGGCTACACCTTC.

V usage is TRBV12-5 and J usage is TRBJ2-1, with D possibly matching TRBD2 (6 bases). Between the trimmed V and J ends, which lost 7 bases and 7 bases, there was a span of 14 bases. CDR3 length equals 13 residues. The germline V gene encodes CDR1 LGHNT and CDR2 FRNRAP. CDR3 region: CASAFSGKNEQFF. CDR3 bases: TGTGCTAGTGCCTTTAGCGGCAAAAATGAGCAGTTCTTC.

J is TRBJ2-7 and V is TRBV15; tentative D call: TRBD1 (6 bases). This CDR3 has 17 amino acids. The germline V and J ends were trimmed by 5 bases and 0 bases, with 20 bases remaining between them. The germline V gene has CDR1 LNHNV and CDR2 YYDKDF (reference sequence). The CDR3 nucleotides are TGTGCCACCAGCGGTGGTTGGGACAATTTTCGCTCCTACGAGCAGTACTTC. Residues: CATSGGWDNFRSYEQYF. The whole variable domain, remainder taken from reference TRBV15 and TRBJ2-7, is DAMVIQNPRYQVTQFGKPVTLSCSQTLNHNVMYWYQQKSSQAPKLLFHYYDKDFNNEADTPDNFQSRRPNTSFCFLDIRSPGLGDTAMYLCATSGGWDNFRSYEQYFGPGTRLTVT.